This TCR beta chain appears in the sequencing data of a study of cytomegalovirus exposure and HLA in healthy donors. Study information: HLA-typed donors contributed approximately 86 million unique TCRs, which were held in an early data release.

This PCR relied on a set of 60 Vbeta primers and 13 Jbeta primers. Some clones are missing from TCRdb's copy, which holds only in-frame ones; the method was immunoSEQ multiplex PCR. The data show over 100,000 clones, with 73% seen just once and 8.4% held by the top ten. This clone was seen more than once but under ten times. Its antigen is still unknown. Study results and limitations: In a later analysis, HLA-associated beta chains showed higher expansion and lower generation probabilities than comparable chains. Reported results showed that the classifier diagnosed cytomegalovirus status with high specificity and sensitivity. TCR association rates varied by HLA locus in a later analysis, with DRB1 highest and HLA-C lowest.

V dropped 1 base and J dropped 5; count of bases not matched to a gene: 7. In germline, CDR1 is SGHTA, CDR2 FQGNSA. The CDR3 length is 16 residues. Input material: PBMCs. This chain connects TRBV7-2 to TRBJ2-5; TRBD2 agrees at 10 bases. The receptor comes from a man aged 35 to 55 in good health and CMV-seronegative. The CDR3 DNA reads as TGTGCCAGCAGCTTAGTAAGCGGGGGGGCTGGGGAGACCCAGTACTTC. Amino acid sequence: CASSLVSGGAGETQYF.